The clone carrying this T cell receptor beta chain showed up just once. Its cognate antigen is unknown. The CDR3 extends over 15 amino acids. Germline CDR1 is MNHEY and CDR2 is SVGAGI. The germline V and J ends were trimmed by 5 bases and 11 bases, with 19 bases remaining between them. The data were obtained in a study of T cell responses to AZD1222 COVID-19 vaccine. Study-level points and caveats: The donor group comprised mostly white British people and more females; the analysis possibly underestimated clonal diversity.

Repertoires were generated with immunoSEQ multiplex PCR, while TCRdb's copy carries only in-frame clones and drops some. The sample holds more than 140,000 clones; about 93% are singletons and the top ten take around 5.4%. The chain employs TRBV6-5 and TRBJ1-6, with a weak D call TRBD1 (5 bases). Sequencing used peripheral blood, obtained on day 0 of AZD1222 vaccination. This receptor was identified in an adult in good health. CDR3 bases: TGTGCCAGCAGTCCCGTGACAGAGCCCAGGACACCCCTCCACTTT. Its protein is CASSPVTEPRTPLHF.